This T cell receptor beta chain stems from a study of siplizumab effects on memory and regulatory T cells. Each sample yielded around 9.6 x 10^4 assayed TCR templates. Profiling relied on immunoSEQ multiplex PCR, and the TCRdb table lists in-frame clones only, not all of them. The table has 95,000 to 100,000 clones, about nine tenths seen once. This sequence was found in a human donor in good health. Source material: non-Treg CD4+ T cells sorted from blood.

The DNA of the CDR3 is TGTGCCAGCAGCCACACAGGGGGCTCCTACGAGCAGTACTTC. This codes for CASSHTGGSYEQYF. The chain couples TRBV13 to TRBJ2-7; 8 positions agree with TRBD1. CDR1 and CDR2 (germline): PRHDT, FYEKMQ (reference sequence). V dropped 5 bases and J dropped 0; count of bases not matched to a gene: 3. The CDR3 covers 14 residues. The whole variable domain, remainder taken from reference TRBV13 and TRBJ2-7, is AAGVIQSPRHLIKEKRETATLKCYPIPRHDTVYWYQQGPGQDPQFLISFYEKMQSDKGSIPDRFSAQQFSDYHSELNMSSLELGDSALYFCASSHTGGSYEQYFGPGTRLTVT.